One and the same sample provided the 9 T cell receptor beta chains below, sequenced in a study of CD8+ T cells in alopecia areata. Investigators isolated RNA and reverse transcribed it into cDNA to act as the sequencing template. Assay: immunoSEQ multiplex PCR; the TCRdb copy retains only in-frame clones and omits some. The repertoire holds some 170,000 clones, less than 75% seen once, with 16% in the top ten. Sample treatment: oral pan-JAK inhibitor, 5-10 mg twice daily. Sequencing used CD4+ T cells sorted from blood, obtained at approximately week 56, from a patient treated with tofacitinib. The receptors were gathered from a human donor with alopecia areata.

The chain has TRBV2 and TRBJ1-3, with D unclear. The CDR3 consists of 14 residues. Per germline, CDR1 SNHLY and CDR2 FYNNEI. The ends were cut back, 5 bases at V and 0 bases at J, with 8 bases in the middle. DNA of the CDR3: TGTGCCAGCAGTCCCGACTACTCTGGAAACACCATATATTTT. This translates into CASSPDYSGNTIYF. Together with reference TRBV2 and TRBJ1-3, the CDR3 gives the full variable domain: EPEVTQTPSHQVTQMGQEVILRCVPISNHLYFYWYRQILGQKVEFLVSFYNNEISEKSEIFDDQFSVERPDGSNFTLKIRSTKLEDSAMYFCASSPDYSGNTIYFGEGSWLTVV.

The chain uses TRBV29-1 and TRBJ2-3; 8 bases fit TRBD1. The CDR3 spans 13 residues. V trimming: 1 base; J trimming: 3 bases; junction bases outside the gene matches: 0. CDR1 SQVTM and CDR2 ANQGSEA come from the germline V gene. CDR3 loop: CSVEGTGTDTQYF. The CDR3 DNA follows: TGCAGCGTTGAAGGGACAGGGACAGATACGCAGTATTTT.

V usage is TRBV2 and J usage is TRBJ1-2; 7 nucleotides match TRBD1. The length of the CDR3 is 13 residues. The V segment lost 6 bases and the J segment 2 bases; nucleotides outside the gene matches: 3. Per germline, CDR1 SNHLY and CDR2 FYNNEI. The CDR3 nucleotides read TGTGCCAGCAGCGCACAGGGGAACTATGGCTACACCTTC. Protein product: CASSAQGNYGYTF. Supplemented by reference TRBV2 and TRBJ1-2, the full variable domain reads EPEVTQTPSHQVTQMGQEVILRCVPISNHLYFYWYRQILGQKVEFLVSFYNNEISEKSEIFDDQFSVERPDGSNFTLKIRSTKLEDSAMYFCASSAQGNYGYTFGSGTRLTVV.

The rearrangement links TRBV7-2 to TRBJ2-3, with D possibly matching TRBD2 (5 bases). CDR3 length: 13 residues. The V end was cut by 8 bases, the J end by 1 base, with 10 bases between. Looked up from germline, CDR1 is SGHTA and CDR2 is FQGNSA. The CDR3 DNA reads TGTGCCAGCTTCCGGCGGGGCACAGATACGCAGTATTTT. Protein product: CASFRRGTDTQYF.

The chain is built from TRBV29-1 and TRBJ2-4; no reliable D call. The germline V and J ends were trimmed by 1 base and 0 bases, with 4 bases remaining between them. Germline-derived CDR1 and CDR2 are SQVTM and ANQGSEA. This CDR3 is 13 amino acids long. In DNA form, the CDR3 reads TGCAGCGTTGAAGTCCTAGCCAAAAACATTCAGTACTTC. This encodes CSVEVLAKNIQYF.

The gene calls are TRBV19 and TRBJ2-7; 7 bases fit TRBD1. Trimming took 5 bases from V and 2 from J; bases not matched to a gene: 6. This CDR3 has 14 residues. The germline gives CDR1 LNHDA, CDR2 SQIVND (reference sequence). The CDR3 loop is CASSQGTAAYEQYF. CDR3 sequence (DNA): TGTGCCAGTAGTCAAGGGACAGCAGCCTACGAGCAGTACTTC.

The V call is TRBV7-9, the J call TRBJ1-2, with 7 bases matching TRBD1. The CDR3 extends over 16 amino acids. CDR1 SEHNR and CDR2 FQNEAQ come from the germline V gene (reference sequence). V lost 3 bases and J lost 5; bases outside the gene matches: 12. The CDR3: CASSLSFGQAKYGYTF. The CDR3 bases are TGTGCCAGCAGCTTGTCCTTCGGACAGGCGAAATATGGCTACACCTTC.

The chain combines TRBV5-1 with TRBJ1-2; no clear D gene. V was shortened by 3 bases and J by 4 bases, with 10 bases between the two germline ends. This CDR3 comprises 13 residues. Per the germline V gene, CDR1 is SGHRS and CDR2 is YFSETQ. The CDR3 sequence is CASSSTVGYGYTF. The CDR3 nucleotides read TGCGCCAGCAGCTCCACAGTGGGCTATGGCTACACCTTC.

This sequence joins TRBV25-1 and TRBJ1-2, with 7 bases aligning to TRBD1. The CDR3 contains 16 residues. J was trimmed by 4 bases and V by 8 bases; bases with no gene match: 16. Germline V gene lookup returns CDR1 MGHDK and CDR2 SYGVNS. The CDR3 DNA sequence: TGTGCCAGCCCCTCCGAGATACAGGGGACCGGCTATGGCTACACCTTC. Protein sequence: CASPSEIQGTGYGYTF.